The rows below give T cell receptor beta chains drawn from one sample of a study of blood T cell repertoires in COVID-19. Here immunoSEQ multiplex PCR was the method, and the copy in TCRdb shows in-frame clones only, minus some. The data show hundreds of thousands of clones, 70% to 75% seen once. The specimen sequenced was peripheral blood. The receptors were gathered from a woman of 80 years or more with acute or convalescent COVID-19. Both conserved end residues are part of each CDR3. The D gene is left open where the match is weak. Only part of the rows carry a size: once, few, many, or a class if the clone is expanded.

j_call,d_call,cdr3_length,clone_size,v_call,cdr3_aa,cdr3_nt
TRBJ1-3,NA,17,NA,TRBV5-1,CASSLALRGDSGNTIYF,TGCGCCAGCAGCTTGGCCCTCCGGGGGGACTCTGGAAACACCATATATTTT
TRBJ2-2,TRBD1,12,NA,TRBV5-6,CASSLARGRLFF,TGTGCCAGCAGCTTGGCCAGGGGGCGGCTGTTTTTT
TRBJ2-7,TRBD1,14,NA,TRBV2,CASSLGQDIYEQYF,TGTGCCAGCAGTTTGGGACAGGACATCTACGAGCAGTACTTC
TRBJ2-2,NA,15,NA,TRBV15,CATSRDRTAGGELFF,TGTGCCACCAGCAGAGATAGGACCGCGGGCGGGGAGCTGTTTTTT
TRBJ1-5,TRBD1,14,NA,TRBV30,CAWGDRVVWQPQHF,TGTGCCTGGGGGGACAGGGTGGTGTGGCAGCCCCAGCATTTT
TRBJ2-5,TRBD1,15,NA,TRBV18,CASSRGTVGAETQYF,TGTGCCAGCTCACGGGGGACAGTCGGGGCCGAGACCCAGTACTTC
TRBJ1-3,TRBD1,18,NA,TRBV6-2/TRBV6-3,CASSYSRGQEISGNTIYF,TGTGCCAGCAGTTACTCGAGAGGACAGGAAATCTCTGGAAACACCATATATTTT
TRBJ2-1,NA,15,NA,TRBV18,CASSPAGLASNEQFF,TGTGCCAGCTCACCTGCGGGGTTAGCGTCCAATGAGCAGTTCTTC
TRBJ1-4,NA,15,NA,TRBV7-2,CASSRNRASNEKLFF,TGTGCCAGCAGCCGTAACAGGGCCTCTAATGAAAAACTGTTTTTT
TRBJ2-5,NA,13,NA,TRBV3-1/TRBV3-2,CASSPRGYETQYF,TGTGCCAGCAGCCCGCGGGGTTACGAGACCCAGTACTTC
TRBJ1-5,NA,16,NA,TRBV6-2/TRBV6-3,CASSPLRQAGNQPQHF,TGTGCCAGCAGTCCCCTAAGACAGGCTGGCAATCAGCCCCAGCATTTT
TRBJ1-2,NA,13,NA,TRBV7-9,CASSLEGRYGYTF,TGTGCCAGCAGCTTAGAGGGGCGGTATGGCTACACCTTC
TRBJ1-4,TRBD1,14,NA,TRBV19,CASTQGVVREKLFF,TGTGCCAGTACCCAGGGGGTGGTACGAGAAAAACTGTTTTTT
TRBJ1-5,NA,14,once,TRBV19,CASSIWESKEPQHF,TGTGCCAGTAGTATCTGGGAGTCAAAGGAGCCCCAGCATTTT
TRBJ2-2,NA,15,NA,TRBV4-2,CASSQDQGYPGELFF,TGTGCCAGCAGCCAAGATCAGGGGTACCCCGGGGAGCTGTTTTTT
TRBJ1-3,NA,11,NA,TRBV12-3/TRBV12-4,CASSWRNTIYF,TGTGCCAGCAGTTGGCGAAACACCATATATTTT
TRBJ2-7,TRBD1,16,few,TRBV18,CASSPPATGALRGQYF,TGTGCCAGCTCACCACCAGCGACAGGGGCACTTCGGGGGCAGTACTTC
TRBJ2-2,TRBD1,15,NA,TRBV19,CASNEGQGRTGELFF,TGTGCCAGTAATGAGGGACAGGGGCGGACCGGGGAGCTGTTTTTT